The source of this T cell receptor beta chain is a study of response to subunit inactivated influenza vaccine (dated by TCRdb to between 2018 and 2020). A note on the overall study: The study used deep quantitative T cell receptor repertoire profiling to track responses to a trivalent subunit inactivated influenza vaccine.

V sheds 7 bases and J sheds 5 bases, leaving 14 bases between their ends. From the cysteine up to the phenylalanine, the CDR3 has a length of 13 residues. Kept here is only the CDR3 DNA, which spans 39 bases and is read in frame from base 1. A note on this clonotype: Its antigen remains unidentified. Nothing much larger sits one base from this clone, and base qualities are not available.

The library was built by means of RT-PCR. The instrument was an Illumina HiSeq 2500. TCRdb cleaned the public reads at Q25 with fastp, built clones with MiXCR and kept in-frame beta chains. Under each unique CDR3 protein, matching rows form one entry showing the most common genes and DNA. The sample profile shows 400,000 to 550,000 distinct CDR3 sequences; approximately 24% of them were found once. The top ten clonotypes cover 1.5% to 2% of the sample. The study at large found these results: The authors suggested that each seasonal influenza vaccination may recruit only a limited number of new T cells.

The material was CD4+ T cells sorted from PBMCs, obtained around 5 days after vaccination. This receptor was obtained from a man aged 45 to 65 who received an inactivated influenza vaccine. Donor details come from another sample of the same person, matched by shared clones. The sequence joins TRBV12-3 or TRBV12-4 to TRBJ1-1, and the D gene may be TRBD1, 6 bases matching. CDR3 loop: CASMWTDRTEAFF. The bases are TGTGCCAGCATGTGGACCGACAGGACTGAAGCTTTCTTT.